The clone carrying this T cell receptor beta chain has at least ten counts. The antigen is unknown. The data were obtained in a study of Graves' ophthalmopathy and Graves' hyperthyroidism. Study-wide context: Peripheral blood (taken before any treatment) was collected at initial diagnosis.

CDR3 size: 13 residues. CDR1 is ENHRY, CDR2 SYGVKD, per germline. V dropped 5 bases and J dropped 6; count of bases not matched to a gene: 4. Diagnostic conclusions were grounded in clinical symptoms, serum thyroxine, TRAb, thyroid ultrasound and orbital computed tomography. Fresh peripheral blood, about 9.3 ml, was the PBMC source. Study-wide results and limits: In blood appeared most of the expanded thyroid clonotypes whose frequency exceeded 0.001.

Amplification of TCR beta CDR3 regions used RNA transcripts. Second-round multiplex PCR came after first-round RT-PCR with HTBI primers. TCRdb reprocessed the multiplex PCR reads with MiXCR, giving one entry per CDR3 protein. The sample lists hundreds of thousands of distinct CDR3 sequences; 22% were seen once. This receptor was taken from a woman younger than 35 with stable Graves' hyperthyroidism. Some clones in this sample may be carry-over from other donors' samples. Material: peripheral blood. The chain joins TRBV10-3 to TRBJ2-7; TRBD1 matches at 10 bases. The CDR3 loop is CAISPGQGSEQYF. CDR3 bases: TGTGCCATCAGTCCGGGACAGGGGAGCGAGCAGTACTTC.